This is a list of T cell receptor beta chains from one sample in a study of shared clonotypes between healthy human individuals. Sequenced by immunoSEQ multiplex PCR; TCRdb stores in-frame clones only, minus some. The repertoire holds 2 million to 2.5 million clones, with under 97% as singletons. What was sequenced was naive CD4+ T cells sorted from blood. The receptor set was obtained from a man between 18 and 29 years old in good health. Both conserved end residues are part of each CDR3. D genes are given only for firm matches.

length	D	V	J	CDR3
14	-	TRBV6-1	TRBJ1-2	CASRVPGRNYGYTF
14	TRBD1	TRBV30	TRBJ1-2	CAWSPRGQHYGYTF
13	-	TRBV7-6	TRBJ1-3	CASSLGSGNTIYF
15	TRBD1	TRBV19	TRBJ2-1	CASSSDRGGYNEQFF
11	-	TRBV25-1	TRBJ2-5	CASSEYPTQYF
15	-	TRBV6-1	TRBJ2-7	CASSEAILGAYEQYF
13	TRBD1	TRBV7-8	TRBJ2-7	CASSARQGLEQYF
14	-	TRBV6-4	TRBJ2-2	CASRERGITGELFF
10	-	TRBV28	TRBJ2-5	CANKGGTQYF
15	-	TRBV5-3	TRBJ2-1	CARSPAAGDNNEQFF
13	-	TRBV10-3	TRBJ1-1	CAISSGSDTEAFF
15	-	TRBV9	TRBJ2-3	CASSAWDGNTDTQYF
13	-	TRBV6-5	TRBJ2-5	CASSAEARETQYF
13	TRBD2	TRBV5-4	TRBJ2-3	CASTGLGTDTQYF
14	TRBD1	TRBV25-1	TRBJ2-1	CASSHTTGRNEQFF
14	-	TRBV19	TRBJ2-6	CASSRRSGANVLTF
13	-	TRBV18	TRBJ1-1	CASSLTRNTEAFF
13	-	TRBV7-8	TRBJ2-7	CASSLKRAAEQYF
14	TRBD2	TRBV2	TRBJ2-7	CASKLAGVFYEQYF
15	-	TRBV11-2	TRBJ2-1	CASSLYPSAHNEQFF
16	-	TRBV18	TRBJ1-2	CASSPERQFTNYGYTF
18	-	TRBV2	TRBJ2-3	CASSEALGQKSSTDTQYF
15	TRBD1	TRBV5-4	TRBJ1-4	CASSLGGQGNEKLFF